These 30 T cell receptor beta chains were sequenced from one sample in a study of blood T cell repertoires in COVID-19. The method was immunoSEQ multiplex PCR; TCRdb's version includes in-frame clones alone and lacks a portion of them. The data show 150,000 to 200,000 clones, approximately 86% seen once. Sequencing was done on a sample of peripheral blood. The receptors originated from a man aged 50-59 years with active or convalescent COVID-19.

The CDR3 region has the DNA TGCGCCAGCAGCCAAGGGAGGGGAGGAGGTGGAAACACCATATATTTT. It yields the protein CASSQGRGGGGNTIYF. The genes are TRBV4-1 and TRBJ1-3, with a possible D match to TRBD1 (5 bases). Per germline, CDR1 MGHRA and CDR2 YSYEKL. V gave up 1 base and J gave up 3 bases, with 13 bases separating them. The CDR3 totals 16 residues.

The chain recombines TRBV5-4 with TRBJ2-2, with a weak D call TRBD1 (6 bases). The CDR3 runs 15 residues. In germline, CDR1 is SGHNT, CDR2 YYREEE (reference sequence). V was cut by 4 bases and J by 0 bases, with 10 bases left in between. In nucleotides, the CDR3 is TGTGCCAGCAGCACCTCAGGGGCGAACACCGGGGAGCTGTTTTTT. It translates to CASSTSGANTGELFF.

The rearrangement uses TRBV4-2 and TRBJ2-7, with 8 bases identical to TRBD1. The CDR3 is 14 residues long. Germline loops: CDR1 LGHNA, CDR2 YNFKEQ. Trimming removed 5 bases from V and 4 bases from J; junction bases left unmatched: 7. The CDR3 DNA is TGTGCCAGCAGCGGGAGCCAGGGGGCGTACGAGCAGTACTTC. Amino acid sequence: CASSGSQGAYEQYF.

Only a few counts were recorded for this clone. The CDR3 sequence: CASSPTRSSPLHF. The DNA for the CDR3 is TGTGCCAGCTCACCAACACGAAGTTCACCCCTCCACTTT. The chain combines TRBV18 with TRBJ1-6, with unresolved D. Per germline, CDR1 KGHSH and CDR2 LQKENI. The CDR3 has 13 residues. V was pared by 2 bases and J by 9 bases, with 8 bases between.

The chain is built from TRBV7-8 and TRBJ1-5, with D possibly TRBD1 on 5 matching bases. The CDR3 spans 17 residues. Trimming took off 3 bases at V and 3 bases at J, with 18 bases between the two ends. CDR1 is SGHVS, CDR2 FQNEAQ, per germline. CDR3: CASSFPRRGDPNQPQHF. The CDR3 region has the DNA TGTGCCAGCAGCTTCCCACGCCGGGGGGACCCCAATCAGCCCCAGCATTTT.

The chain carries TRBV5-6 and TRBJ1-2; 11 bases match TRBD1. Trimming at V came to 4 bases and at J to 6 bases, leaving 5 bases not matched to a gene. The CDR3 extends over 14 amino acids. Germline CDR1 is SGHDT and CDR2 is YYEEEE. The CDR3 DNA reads TGTGCCAGCAGCGAGACGGGACAGGGGGATGGCTACACCTTC. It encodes CASSETGQGDGYTF.

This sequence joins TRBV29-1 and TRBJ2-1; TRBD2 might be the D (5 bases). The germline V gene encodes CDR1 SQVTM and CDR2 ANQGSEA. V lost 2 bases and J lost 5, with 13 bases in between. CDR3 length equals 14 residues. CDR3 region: CSVESSLADNEQFF. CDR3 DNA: TGCAGCGTTGAATCCTCGCTAGCAGACAATGAGCAGTTCTTC.

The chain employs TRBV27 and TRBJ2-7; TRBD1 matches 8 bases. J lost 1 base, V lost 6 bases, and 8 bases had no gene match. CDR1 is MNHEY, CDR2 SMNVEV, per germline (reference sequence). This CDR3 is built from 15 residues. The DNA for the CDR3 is TGTGCCAGCAGGACCTTGACAGGGGTGTCCTACGAGCAGTACTTC. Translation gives CASRTLTGVSYEQYF.

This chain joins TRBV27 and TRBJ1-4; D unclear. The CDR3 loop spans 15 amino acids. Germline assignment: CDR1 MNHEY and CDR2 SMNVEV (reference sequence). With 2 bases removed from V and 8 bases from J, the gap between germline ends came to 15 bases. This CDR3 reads CASSLGGGRWEKLFF. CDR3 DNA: TGTGCCAGCAGTTTAGGCGGAGGCAGGTGGGAAAAACTGTTTTTT.

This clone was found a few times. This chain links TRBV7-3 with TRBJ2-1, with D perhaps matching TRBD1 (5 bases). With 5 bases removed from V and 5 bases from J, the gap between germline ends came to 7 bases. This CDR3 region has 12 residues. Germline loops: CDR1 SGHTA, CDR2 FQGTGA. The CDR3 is CASSLRDNEQFF. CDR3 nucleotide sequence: TGTGCCAGCAGCCTCAGGGACAATGAGCAGTTCTTC. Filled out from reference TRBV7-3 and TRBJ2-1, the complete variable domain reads GAGVSQTPSNKVTEKGKYVELRCDPISGHTALYWYRQSLGQGPEFLIYFQGTGAADDSGLPNDRFFAVRPEGSVSTLKIQRTERGDSAVYLCASSLRDNEQFFGPGTRLTVL.

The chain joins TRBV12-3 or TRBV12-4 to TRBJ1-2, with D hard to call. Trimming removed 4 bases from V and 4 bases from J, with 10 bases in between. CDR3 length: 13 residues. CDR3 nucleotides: TGTGCCAGCAGTTACCCAGGATCCTATGGCTACACCTTC. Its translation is CASSYPGSYGYTF.

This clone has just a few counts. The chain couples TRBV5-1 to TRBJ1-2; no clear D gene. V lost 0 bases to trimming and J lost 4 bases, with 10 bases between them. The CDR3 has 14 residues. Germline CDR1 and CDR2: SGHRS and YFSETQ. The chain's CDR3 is CASSLAVSGYGYTF. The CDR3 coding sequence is TGCGCCAGCAGCTTGGCCGTTTCGGGCTATGGCTACACCTTC.

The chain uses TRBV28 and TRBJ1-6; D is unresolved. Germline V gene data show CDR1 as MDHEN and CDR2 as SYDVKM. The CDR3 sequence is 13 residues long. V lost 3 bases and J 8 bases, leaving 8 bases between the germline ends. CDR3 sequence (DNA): TGTGCCAGCAGTTTGTTTCAGGATTCACCCCTCCACTTT. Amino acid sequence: CASSLFQDSPLHF. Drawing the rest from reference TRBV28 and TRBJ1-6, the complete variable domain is DVKVTQSSRYLVKRTGEKVFLECVQDMDHENMFWYRQDPGLGLRLIYFSYDVKMKEKGDIPEGYSVSREKKERFSLILESASTNQTSMYLCASSLFQDSPLHFGNGTRLTVT.

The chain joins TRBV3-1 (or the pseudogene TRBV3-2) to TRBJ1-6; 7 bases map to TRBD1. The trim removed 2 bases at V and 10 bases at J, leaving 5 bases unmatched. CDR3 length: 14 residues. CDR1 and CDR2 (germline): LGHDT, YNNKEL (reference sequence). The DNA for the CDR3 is TGTGCCAGCAGCCAAATAAGGGGACAGTCACCCCTCCACTTT. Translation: CASSQIRGQSPLHF.

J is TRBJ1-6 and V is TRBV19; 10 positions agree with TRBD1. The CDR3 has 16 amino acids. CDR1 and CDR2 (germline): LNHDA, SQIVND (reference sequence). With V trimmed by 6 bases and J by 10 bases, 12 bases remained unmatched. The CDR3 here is CASSLVTGGFRSPLHF. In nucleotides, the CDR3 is TGTGCCAGTAGCTTGGTGACAGGGGGCTTCAGATCACCCCTCCACTTT.

This CDR3 reads CASSIIGGGNTDTQYF. The CDR3 DNA sequence: TGTGCCAGTAGTATCATCGGCGGGGGGAACACAGATACGCAGTATTTT. This sequence joins TRBV19 and TRBJ2-3; 8 nucleotides line up with TRBD2. Germline V gene data show CDR1 as LNHDA and CDR2 as SQIVND (reference sequence). This CDR3 spans 16 amino acids. V was pared by 3 bases and J by 2 bases, with 7 bases of the junction left unmatched.

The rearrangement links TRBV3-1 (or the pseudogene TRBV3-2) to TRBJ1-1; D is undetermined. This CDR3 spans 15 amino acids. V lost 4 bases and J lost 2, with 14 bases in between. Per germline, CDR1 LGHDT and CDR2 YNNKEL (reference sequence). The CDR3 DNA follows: TGTGCCAGCAGCCCCCGACTGGGGAGAAACACTGAAGCTTTCTTT. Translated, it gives CASSPRLGRNTEAFF.

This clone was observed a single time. This CDR3 reads CAINTQGGNTEAFF. The CDR3 DNA sequence: TGTGCCATCAACACACAGGGGGGAAACACTGAAGCTTTCTTT. The chain carries TRBV10-3 and TRBJ1-1, with 8 bases that match TRBD1. Germline V gene data show CDR1 as ENHRY and CDR2 as SYGVKD. CDR3 length equals 14 residues. Germline trimming cut 7 bases from V and 2 bases from J; bases unmatched to any gene: 6.

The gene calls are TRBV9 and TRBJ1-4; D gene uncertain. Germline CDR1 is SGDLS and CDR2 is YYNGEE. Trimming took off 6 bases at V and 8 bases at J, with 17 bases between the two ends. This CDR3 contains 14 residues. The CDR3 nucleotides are TGTGCCAGCACCCCGGCAGGAAATGGGGAAAAACTGTTTTTT. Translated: CASTPAGNGEKLFF.

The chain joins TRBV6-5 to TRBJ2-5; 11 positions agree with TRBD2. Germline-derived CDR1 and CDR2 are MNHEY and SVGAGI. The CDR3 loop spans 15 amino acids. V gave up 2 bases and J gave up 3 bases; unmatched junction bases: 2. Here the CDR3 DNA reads TGTGCCAGCAGTTACGGGACTAGCGGTAAAGAGACCCAGTACTTC. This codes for CASSYGTSGKETQYF.

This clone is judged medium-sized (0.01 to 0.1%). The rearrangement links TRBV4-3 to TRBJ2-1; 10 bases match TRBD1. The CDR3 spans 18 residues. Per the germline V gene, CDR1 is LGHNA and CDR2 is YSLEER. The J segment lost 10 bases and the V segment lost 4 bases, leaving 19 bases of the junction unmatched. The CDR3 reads CASSPESDRGLLTGEQFF. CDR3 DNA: TGCGCCAGCAGCCCCGAATCCGACAGGGGGCTACTGACGGGCGAGCAGTTCTTC.

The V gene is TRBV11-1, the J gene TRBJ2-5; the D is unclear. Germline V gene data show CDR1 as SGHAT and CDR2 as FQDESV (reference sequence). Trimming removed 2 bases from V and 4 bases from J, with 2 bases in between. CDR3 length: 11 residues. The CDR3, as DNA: TGTGCCAGCAGCTTACGAGAGACCCAGTACTTC. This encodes CASSLRETQYF. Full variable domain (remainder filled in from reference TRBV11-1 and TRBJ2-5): EAEVAQSPRYKITEKSQAVAFWCDPISGHATLYWYRQILGQGPELLVQFQDESVVDDSQLPKDRFSAERLKGVDSTLKIQPAELGDSAMYLCASSLRETQYFGPGTRLLVL.

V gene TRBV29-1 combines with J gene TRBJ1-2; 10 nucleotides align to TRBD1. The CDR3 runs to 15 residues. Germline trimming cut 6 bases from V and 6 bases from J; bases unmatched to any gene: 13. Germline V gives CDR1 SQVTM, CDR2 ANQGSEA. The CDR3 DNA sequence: TGCAGCGTCTCACTCGACAGGGGGCAAAGTAATGGCTACACCTTC. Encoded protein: CSVSLDRGQSNGYTF.

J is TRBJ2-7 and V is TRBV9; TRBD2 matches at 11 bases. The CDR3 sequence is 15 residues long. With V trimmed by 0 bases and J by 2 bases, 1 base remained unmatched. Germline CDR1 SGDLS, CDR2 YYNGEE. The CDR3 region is CASSVETSGTYEQYF. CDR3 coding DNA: TGTGCCAGCAGCGTAGAGACTAGCGGGACCTACGAGCAGTACTTC.

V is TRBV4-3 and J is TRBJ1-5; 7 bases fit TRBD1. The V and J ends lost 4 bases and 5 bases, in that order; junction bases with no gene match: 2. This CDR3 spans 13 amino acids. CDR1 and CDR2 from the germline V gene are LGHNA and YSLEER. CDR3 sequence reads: CASSRDSYQPQHF. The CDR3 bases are TGCGCCAGCAGCCGGGACAGCTATCAGCCCCAGCATTTT.

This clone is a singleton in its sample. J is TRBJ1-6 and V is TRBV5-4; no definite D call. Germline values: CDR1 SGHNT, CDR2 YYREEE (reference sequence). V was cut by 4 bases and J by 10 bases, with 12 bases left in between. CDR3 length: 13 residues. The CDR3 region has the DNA TGTGCCAGCAGCCCCCGGGAGAGGTCACCCCTCCACTTT. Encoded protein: CASSPRERSPLHF.

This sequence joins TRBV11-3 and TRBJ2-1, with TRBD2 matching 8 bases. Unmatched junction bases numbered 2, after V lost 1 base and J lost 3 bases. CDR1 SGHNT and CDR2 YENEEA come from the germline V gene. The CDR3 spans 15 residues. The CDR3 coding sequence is TGTGCCAGCAGCTTAGTCCGGGAGGGCTACAATGAGCAGTTCTTC. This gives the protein CASSLVREGYNEQFF. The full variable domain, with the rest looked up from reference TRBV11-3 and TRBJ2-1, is EAGVVQSPRYKIIEKKQPVAFWCNPISGHNTLYWYLQNLGQGPELLIRYENEEAVDDSQLPKDRFSAERLKGVDSTLKIQPAELGDSAVYLCASSLVREGYNEQFFGPGTRLTVL.

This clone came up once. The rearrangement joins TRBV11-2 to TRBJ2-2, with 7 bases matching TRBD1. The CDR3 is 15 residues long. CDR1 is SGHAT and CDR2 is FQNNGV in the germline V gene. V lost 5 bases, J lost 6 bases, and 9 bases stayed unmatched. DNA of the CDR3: TGTGCCAGCAGCACCAACAGGGGTAGGGCCGGGGAGCTGTTTTTT. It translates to CASSTNRGRAGELFF.

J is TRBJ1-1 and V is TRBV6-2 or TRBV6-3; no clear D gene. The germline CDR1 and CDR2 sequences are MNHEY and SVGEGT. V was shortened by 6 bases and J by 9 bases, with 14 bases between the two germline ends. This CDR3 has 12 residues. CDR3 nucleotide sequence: TGTGCCAGCAGCCCCGGGGAGTTGAAAGCTTTCTTT. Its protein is CASSPGELKAFF.

Written as DNA, the CDR3 is TGTGCCAGCAGCTTGGACAGGGGGTACAATGAGCAGTTCTTC. Its translation is CASSLDRGYNEQFF. This chain links TRBV11-3 with TRBJ2-1, with 10 bases identical to TRBD1. CDR3 size: 14 residues. The trim removed 3 bases at V and 4 bases at J, leaving 0 bases unmatched. Germline V gene data show CDR1 as SGHNT and CDR2 as YENEEA.